This T cell receptor (beta chain) is drawn from a study of blood T cell repertoires in COVID-19. The wider study: Some COVID-19 samples were acute and others convalescent; all came from the United States, Italy and Spain. Sample material is recorded as cDNA or gDNA derived from T cells, B-cell-depleted T cells, or PBMCs.

Assay used: immunoSEQ multiplex PCR; TCRdb lists only in-frame clones, some missing. The profile shows 190,000 or so clones, approximately 86% of them singletons. People in the exposed group encountered a COVID-19 case within 2 weeks before entering the study. This TCR derives from a woman aged 25 to 39 who had been exposed to COVID-19. What was sequenced was PBMCs or T cells enriched from blood (not recorded which).

The DNA for the CDR3 is TGTGCCAGCAGCTTAGGACAGGGGAACTATGGCTACACCTTC. Protein: CASSLGQGNYGYTF. The chain employs TRBV7-9 and TRBJ1-2; 8 bases are shared with TRBD1. The CDR3 length is 14 residues. V shed 1 base, J shed 2 bases, and the junction held 0 bases outside the gene matches. Germline V gene lookup returns CDR1 SEHNR and CDR2 FQNEAQ (reference sequence).